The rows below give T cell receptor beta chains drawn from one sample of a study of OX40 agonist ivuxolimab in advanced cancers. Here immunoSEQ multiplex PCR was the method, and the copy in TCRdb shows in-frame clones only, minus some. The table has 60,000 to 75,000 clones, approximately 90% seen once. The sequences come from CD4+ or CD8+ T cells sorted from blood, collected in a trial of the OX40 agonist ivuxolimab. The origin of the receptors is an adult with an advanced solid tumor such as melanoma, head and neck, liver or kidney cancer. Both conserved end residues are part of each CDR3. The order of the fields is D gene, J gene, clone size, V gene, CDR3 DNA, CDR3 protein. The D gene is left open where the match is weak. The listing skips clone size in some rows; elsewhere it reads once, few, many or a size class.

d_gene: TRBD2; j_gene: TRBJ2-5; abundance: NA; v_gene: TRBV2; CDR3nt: TGTGCCAGCAGTGAACGCGGGGGGGTCGGAGAGACCCAGTACTTC; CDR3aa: CASSERGGVGETQYF
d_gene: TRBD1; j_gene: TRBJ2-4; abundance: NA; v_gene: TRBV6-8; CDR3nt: TGTGCCATTCACCGGGACAGAGGAGCCAAAAACATTCAGTACTTC; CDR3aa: CAIHRDRGAKNIQYF
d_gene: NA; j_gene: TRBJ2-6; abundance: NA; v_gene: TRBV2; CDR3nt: TGTGCCACGGCCCGGAACTTACCTGGGGCCAACGTCCTGACTTTC; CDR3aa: CATARNLPGANVLTF
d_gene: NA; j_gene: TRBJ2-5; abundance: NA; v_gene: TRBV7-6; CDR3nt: TGTGCCAGCAGCTCCCGAGCAGAGACCCAGTACTTC; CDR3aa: CASSSRAETQYF
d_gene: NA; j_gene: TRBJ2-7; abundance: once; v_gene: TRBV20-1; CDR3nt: TGCAGTGCCAGGGGATCCTACGAGCAGTACTTC; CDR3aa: CSARGSYEQYF
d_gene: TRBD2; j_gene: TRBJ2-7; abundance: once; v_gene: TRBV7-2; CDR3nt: TGTGCCAGCACCCAAAACGGGCGGGGGGAAGACGAGCAGTACTTC; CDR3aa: CASTQNGRGEDEQYF
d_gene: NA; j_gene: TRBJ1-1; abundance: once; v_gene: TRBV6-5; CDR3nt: TGTGCCAGCAGTTACCCGTTACGCACTGAAGCTTTCTTT; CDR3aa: CASSYPLRTEAFF
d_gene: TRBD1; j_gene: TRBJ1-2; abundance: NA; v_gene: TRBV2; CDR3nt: TGTGCCAGCAGTGCGACAGGGGGCTATGGCTACACCTTC; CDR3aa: CASSATGGYGYTF
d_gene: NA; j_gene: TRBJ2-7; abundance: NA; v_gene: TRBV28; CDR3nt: TGTGCCAGCAGTGTAAGCCCCTACGAGCAGTACTTC; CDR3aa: CASSVSPYEQYF
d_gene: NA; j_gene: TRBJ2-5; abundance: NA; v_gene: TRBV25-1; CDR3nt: TGTGCCAGCAGTGAACAGGCATTACGAGAGACCCAGTACTTC; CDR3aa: CASSEQALRETQYF
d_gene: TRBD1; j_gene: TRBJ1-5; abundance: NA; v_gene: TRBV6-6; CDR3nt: TGTGCCAGCAGTTCCAGGGGGTTGAGCAATCAGCCCCAGCATTTT; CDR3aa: CASSSRGLSNQPQHF
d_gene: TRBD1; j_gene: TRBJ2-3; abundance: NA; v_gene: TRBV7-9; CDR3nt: TGTGCCAGCAGCTTAGACGTACCAGGGGGTACAGATACGCAGTATTTT; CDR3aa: CASSLDVPGGTDTQYF
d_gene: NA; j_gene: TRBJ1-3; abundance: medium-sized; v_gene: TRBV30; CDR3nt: TGTGCCTGGACCTCTGGAAACACCATATATTTT; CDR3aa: CAWTSGNTIYF
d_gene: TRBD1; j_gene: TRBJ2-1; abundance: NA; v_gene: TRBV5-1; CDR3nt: TGCGCCAGCAGCTTGGTGCCGGGACAGGGTTCCAATGAGCAGTTCTTC; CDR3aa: CASSLVPGQGSNEQFF
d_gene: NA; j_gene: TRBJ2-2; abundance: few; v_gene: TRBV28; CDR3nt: TGTGCCAGCACTGGGAACATGGCCGGGGAGCTGTTTTTT; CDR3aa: CASTGNMAGELFF
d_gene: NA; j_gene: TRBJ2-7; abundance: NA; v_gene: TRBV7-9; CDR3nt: TGTGCCAGCAGGCCATCCGGGTCCTCCTACGAGCAGTACTTC; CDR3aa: CASRPSGSSYEQYF
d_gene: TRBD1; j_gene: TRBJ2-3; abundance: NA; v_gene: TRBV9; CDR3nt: TGTGCCAGCAGCCCTCAAGGGCGACAGGGAGGCACAGATACGCAGTATTTT; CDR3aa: CASSPQGRQGGTDTQYF
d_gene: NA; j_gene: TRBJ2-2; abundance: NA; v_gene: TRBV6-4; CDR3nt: TGTGCCAGCAGTGACTCGGGACGGACCGGGGAGCTGTTTTTT; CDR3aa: CASSDSGRTGELFF
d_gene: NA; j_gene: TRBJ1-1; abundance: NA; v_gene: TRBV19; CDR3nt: TGTGCCAGTAGTTACAGACAGGCCCCGACTCAAGGAGCTTTCTTT; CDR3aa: CASSYRQAPTQGAFF
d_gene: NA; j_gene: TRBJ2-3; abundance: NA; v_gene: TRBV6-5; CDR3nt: TGTGCCAGCAGTAGGGACACAGATACGCAGTATTTT; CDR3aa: CASSRDTDTQYF
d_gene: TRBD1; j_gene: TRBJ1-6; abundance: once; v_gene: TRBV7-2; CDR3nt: TGTGCCAGCAGCTTAGTGGGACAGGGGTCTTCACCCCTCCACTTT; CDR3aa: CASSLVGQGSSPLHF
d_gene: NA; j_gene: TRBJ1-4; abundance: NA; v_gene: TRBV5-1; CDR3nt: TGCGCCAGCAGCGGGGGAGGGCCTAATGAAAAACTGTTTTTT; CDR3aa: CASSGGGPNEKLFF
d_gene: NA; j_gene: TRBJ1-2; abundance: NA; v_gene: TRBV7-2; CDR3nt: TGTGCCAGCAGCTTAGTCGGTGGCTACACCTTC; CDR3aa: CASSLVGGYTF
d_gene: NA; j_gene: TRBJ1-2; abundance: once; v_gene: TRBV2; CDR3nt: TGTGCCAGCAGTGAAAACGGGGTCTATGGCTACACCTTC; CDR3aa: CASSENGVYGYTF
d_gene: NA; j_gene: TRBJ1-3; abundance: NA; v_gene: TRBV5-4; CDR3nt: TGTGCCAGCAGCTCGGGACAATTCTCTGGAAACACCATATATTTT; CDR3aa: CASSSGQFSGNTIYF
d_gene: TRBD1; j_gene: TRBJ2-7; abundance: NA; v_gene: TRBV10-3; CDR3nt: TGTGCCATCAGTGAAGGGACAGGTCTCTACGAGCAGTACTTC; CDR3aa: CAISEGTGLYEQYF
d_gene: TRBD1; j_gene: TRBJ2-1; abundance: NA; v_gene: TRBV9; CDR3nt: TGTGCCAGCAGCCCCGGCTGGGGTCAGGGGGCTAACAATGAGCAGTTCTTC; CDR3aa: CASSPGWGQGANNEQFF
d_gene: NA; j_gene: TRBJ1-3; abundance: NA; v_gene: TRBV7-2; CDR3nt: TGTGCCAGCAGCTTAGAGGGGACCCGAGGCGGAAACACCATATATTTT; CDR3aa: CASSLEGTRGGNTIYF
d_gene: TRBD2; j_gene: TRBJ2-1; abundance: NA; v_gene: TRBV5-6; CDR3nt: TGTGCCAGCAGCCCGAATGCGGGGGGGCACAATGAGCAGTTCTTC; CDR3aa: CASSPNAGGHNEQFF
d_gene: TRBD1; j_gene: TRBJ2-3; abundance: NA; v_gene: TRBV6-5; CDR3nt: TGTGCCAGCAGAGCCGGGACAGGGCGCACAGATACGCAGTATTTT; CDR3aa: CASRAGTGRTDTQYF
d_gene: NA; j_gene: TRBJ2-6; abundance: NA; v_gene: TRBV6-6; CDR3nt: TGTGCCAGCATTCCACACTACTCTGGGGCCAACGTCCTGACTTTC; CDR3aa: CASIPHYSGANVLTF
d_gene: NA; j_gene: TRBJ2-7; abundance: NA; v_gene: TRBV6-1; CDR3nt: TGTGCCAGCAGTGAAACTACAGTGGCCTACGAGCAGTACTTC; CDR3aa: CASSETTVAYEQYF
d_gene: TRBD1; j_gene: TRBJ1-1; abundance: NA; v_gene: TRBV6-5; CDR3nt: TGTGCCAGCAGGGCCGACAGGGACACTGAAGCTTTCTTT; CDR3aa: CASRADRDTEAFF
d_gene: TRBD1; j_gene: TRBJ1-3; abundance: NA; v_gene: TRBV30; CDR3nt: TGTGCCTGGAGTGCGGGACAGGGGCGAGGAAACACCATATATTTT; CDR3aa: CAWSAGQGRGNTIYF
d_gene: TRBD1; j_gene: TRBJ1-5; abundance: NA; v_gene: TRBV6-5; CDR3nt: TGTGCCAGCAGTTACCTCGACAGGGTGGGTCAGCCCCAGCATTTT; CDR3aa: CASSYLDRVGQPQHF
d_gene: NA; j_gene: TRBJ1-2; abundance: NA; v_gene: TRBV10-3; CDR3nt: TGTGCCATCAGTGAGTCCGCAGGGACCCGGTATGGCTACACCTTC; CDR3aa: CAISESAGTRYGYTF